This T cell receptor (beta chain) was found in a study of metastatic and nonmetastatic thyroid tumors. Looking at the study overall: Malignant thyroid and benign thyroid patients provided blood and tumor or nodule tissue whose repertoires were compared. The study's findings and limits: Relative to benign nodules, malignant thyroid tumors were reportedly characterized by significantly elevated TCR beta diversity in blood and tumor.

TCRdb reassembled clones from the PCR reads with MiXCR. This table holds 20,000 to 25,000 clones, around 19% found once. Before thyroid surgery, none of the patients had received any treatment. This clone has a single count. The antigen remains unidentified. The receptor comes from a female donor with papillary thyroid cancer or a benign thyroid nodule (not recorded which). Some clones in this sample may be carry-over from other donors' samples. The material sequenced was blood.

The CDR3 loop reads CAWGIQGGEAKYF. The DNA for the CDR3 is TGTGCCTGGGGTATCCAGGGCGGAGAGGCCAAGTACTTC. V gene TRBV30 combines with J gene TRBJ2-5; D is possibly TRBD1 (5 bases). Trimming cost V 5 bases and J 12 bases, with 22 bases left between them. The CDR3 length is 13 residues. Germline V gene sequence: CDR1 GTSNPN, CDR2 SVGIG (reference sequence).